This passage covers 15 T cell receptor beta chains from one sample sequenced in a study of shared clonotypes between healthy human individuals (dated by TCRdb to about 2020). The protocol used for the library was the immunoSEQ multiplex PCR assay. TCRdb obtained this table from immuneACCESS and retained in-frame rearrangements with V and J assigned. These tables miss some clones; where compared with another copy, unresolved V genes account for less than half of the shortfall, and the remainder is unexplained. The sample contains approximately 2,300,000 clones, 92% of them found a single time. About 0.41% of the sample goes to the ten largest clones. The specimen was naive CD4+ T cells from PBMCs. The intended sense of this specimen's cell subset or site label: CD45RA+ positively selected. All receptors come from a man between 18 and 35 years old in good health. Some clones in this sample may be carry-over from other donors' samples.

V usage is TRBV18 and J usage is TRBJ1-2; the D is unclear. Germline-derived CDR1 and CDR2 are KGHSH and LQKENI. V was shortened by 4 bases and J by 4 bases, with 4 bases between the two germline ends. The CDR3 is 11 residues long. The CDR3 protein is CASSQSYGYTF. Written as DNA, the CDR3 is TGTGCCAGCTCACAAAGCTATGGCTACACCTTC.

The CDR3 protein is CSVAGTSGPYEQYF. The CDR3 DNA is TGCAGCGTTGCAGGGACTAGCGGTCCCTACGAGCAGTACTTC. This rearrangement joins TRBV29-1 to TRBJ2-7; 11 nucleotides match TRBD2. The CDR3 is 14 residues long. Germline V gene lookup returns CDR1 SQVTM and CDR2 ANQGSEA. The V gene end was trimmed by 4 bases and the J gene end by 2 bases; junction bases not matched to a gene: 4.

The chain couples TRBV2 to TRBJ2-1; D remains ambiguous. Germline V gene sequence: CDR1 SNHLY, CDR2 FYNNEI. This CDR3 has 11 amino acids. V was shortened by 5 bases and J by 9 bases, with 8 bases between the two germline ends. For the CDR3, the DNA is TGTGCCAGCAGTAGGAACGGTGAGCAGTTCTTC. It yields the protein CASSRNGEQFF.

CDR3 in DNA: TGTGCCAGCTCACCACCCCGGGGACAGCCAGAGACCCAGTACTTC. Protein sequence: CASSPPRGQPETQYF. The chain uses TRBV18 and TRBJ2-5; the match to TRBD1 covers 7 bases. V lost 0 bases to trimming and J lost 4 bases; unmatched junction nucleotides: 5. Germline V gene data show CDR1 as KGHSH and CDR2 as LQKENI. The CDR3 has 15 amino acids.

CDR3 in amino acids: CASSYRDRVSGANVLTF. The CDR3 coding sequence is TGTGCCAGCAGCTACCGGGACAGGGTCTCCGGGGCCAACGTCCTGACTTTC. This chain joins TRBV5-6 and TRBJ2-6, with 9 bases fitting TRBD1. The V gene end was trimmed by 3 bases and the J gene end by 4 bases; junction bases not matched to a gene: 8. Germline V CDR1 and CDR2: SGHDT, YYEEEE. The CDR3 sequence is 17 residues long.

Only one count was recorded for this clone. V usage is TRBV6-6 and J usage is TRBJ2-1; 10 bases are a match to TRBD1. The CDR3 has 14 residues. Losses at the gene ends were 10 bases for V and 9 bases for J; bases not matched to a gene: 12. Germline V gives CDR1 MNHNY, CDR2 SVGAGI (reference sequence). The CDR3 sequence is CAILPGQGLGEQFF. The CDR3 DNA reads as TGTGCCATCCTCCCGGGACAGGGGTTGGGTGAGCAGTTCTTC.

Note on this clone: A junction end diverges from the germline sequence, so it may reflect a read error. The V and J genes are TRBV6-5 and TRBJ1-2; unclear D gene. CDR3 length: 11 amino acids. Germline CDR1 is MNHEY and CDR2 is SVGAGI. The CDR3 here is CASSYSGRVWF. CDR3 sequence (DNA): TGTGCCAGCAGTTACTCGGGCCGTGTGTGGTTC.

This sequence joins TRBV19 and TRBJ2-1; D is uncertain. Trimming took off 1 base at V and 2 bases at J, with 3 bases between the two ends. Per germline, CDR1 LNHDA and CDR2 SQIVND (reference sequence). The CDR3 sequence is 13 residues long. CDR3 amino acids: CASSIVAYNEQFF. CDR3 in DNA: TGTGCCAGTAGTATAGTGGCCTACAATGAGCAGTTCTTC.

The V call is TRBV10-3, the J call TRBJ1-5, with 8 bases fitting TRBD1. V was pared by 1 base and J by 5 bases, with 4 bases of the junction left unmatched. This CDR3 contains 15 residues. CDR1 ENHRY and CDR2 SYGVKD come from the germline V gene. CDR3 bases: TGTGCCATCAGTGAGTGGACAGGGAGGGATCAGCCCCAGCATTTT. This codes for CAISEWTGRDQPQHF.

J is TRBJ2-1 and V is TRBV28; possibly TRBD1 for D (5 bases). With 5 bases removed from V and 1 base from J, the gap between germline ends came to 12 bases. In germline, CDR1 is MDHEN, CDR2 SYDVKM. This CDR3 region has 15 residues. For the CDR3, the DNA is TGTGCCAGCAGTACCCCTCAGGGATCCTACAATGAGCAGTTCTTC. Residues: CASSTPQGSYNEQFF.

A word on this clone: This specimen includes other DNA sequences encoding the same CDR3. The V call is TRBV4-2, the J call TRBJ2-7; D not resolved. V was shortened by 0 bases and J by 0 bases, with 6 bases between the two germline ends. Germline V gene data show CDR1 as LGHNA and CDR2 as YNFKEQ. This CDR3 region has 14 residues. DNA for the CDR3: TGTGCCAGCAGCCAAGATAGGGACTCCTACGAGCAGTACTTC. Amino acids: CASSQDRDSYEQYF.

As DNA, the CDR3 is TGTGCCAGCAGATTCCGGTGGGGGGGCTTAGATGAGCAGTTCTTC. Residues: CASRFRWGGLDEQFF. V and J are TRBV7-2 and TRBJ2-1, with D maybe TRBD2 (7 bases). The germline V and J ends were trimmed by 6 bases and 8 bases, with 20 bases remaining between them. The germline V gene encodes CDR1 SGHTA and CDR2 FQGNSA. This CDR3 has 15 residues.

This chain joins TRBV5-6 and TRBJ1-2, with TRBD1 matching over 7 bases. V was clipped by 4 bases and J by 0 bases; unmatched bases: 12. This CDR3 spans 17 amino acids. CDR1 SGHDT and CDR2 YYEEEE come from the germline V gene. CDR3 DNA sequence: TGTGCCAGCAGCCTTTCCCCCGGGACAGCTTCTAACTATGGCTACACCTTC. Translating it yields CASSLSPGTASNYGYTF. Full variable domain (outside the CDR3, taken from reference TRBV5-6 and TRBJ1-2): DAGVTQSPTHLIKTRGQQVTLRCSPKSGHDTVSWYQQALGQGPQFIFQYYEEEERQRGNFPDRFSGHQFPNYSSELNVNALLLGDSALYLCASSLSPGTASNYGYTFGSGTRLTVV.

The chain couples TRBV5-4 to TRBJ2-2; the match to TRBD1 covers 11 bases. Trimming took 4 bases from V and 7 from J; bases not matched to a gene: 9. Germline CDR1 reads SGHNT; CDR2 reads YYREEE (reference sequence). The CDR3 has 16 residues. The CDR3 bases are TGTGCCAGCAGCACCGGGACAGGGGGAGTTGACGGGGAGCTGTTTTTT. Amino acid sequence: CASSTGTGGVDGELFF.

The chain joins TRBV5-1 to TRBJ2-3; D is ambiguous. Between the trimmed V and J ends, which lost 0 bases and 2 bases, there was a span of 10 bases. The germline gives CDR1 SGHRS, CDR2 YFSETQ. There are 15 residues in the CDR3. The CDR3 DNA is TGCGCCAGCAGCTTGGGGGCTTACCCCACAGATACGCAGTATTTT. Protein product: CASSLGAYPTDTQYF.